What follows are 21 T cell receptor beta chains derived from one specimen sequenced in a study of identical twins. From the 5' RACE reads, TCRdb called clonotypes with MiXCR, one entry per CDR3 protein. The sample has around 1.7 million distinct CDR3 sequences; under 35% are singletons. The sample was cord blood. The receptors stem from a newborn girl in good health.

This clonotype was counted between two and nine times. V is TRBV24-1 and J is TRBJ2-1, with D hard to call. The length of the CDR3 is 15 residues. V dropped 9 bases and J dropped 2 bases, with 16 bases sitting between them. Germline V gene data show CDR1 as KGHDR and CDR2 as SFDVKD. CDR3 sequence: CATGPSWIPYNEQFF. The CDR3 DNA reads as TGTGCCACCGGCCCAAGCTGGATCCCCTACAATGAGCAGTTCTTC.

The table lists this clonotype with many counts. The chain has TRBV6-5 and TRBJ2-7; the match to TRBD2 covers 11 bases. CDR3 length: 16 amino acids. V was pared by 2 bases and J by 5 bases, with 8 bases of the junction left unmatched. Looked up from germline, CDR1 is MNHEY and CDR2 is SVGAGI. The CDR3 spells CASSYTVAGGPNEQYF. In DNA form, the CDR3 reads TGTGCCAGCAGTTACACGGTAGCGGGAGGGCCTAACGAGCAGTACTTC.

This sequence joins TRBV5-6 and TRBJ2-3; TRBD2 aligns across 14 bases. The ends lost 1 base at V and 5 bases at J; junction bases unmatched: 6. This CDR3 spans 17 amino acids. Germline V gives CDR1 SGHDT, CDR2 YYEEEE. The CDR3 is CASSLRTSGRIQDTQYF. The DNA for the CDR3 is TGTGCCAGCAGCTTGAGGACTAGCGGGAGGATTCAAGATACGCAGTATTTT.

This clonotype occurred once. A read error may account for a junction end that differs from germline. The V and J genes are TRBV5-1 and TRBJ2-1, with 9 nucleotides matching TRBD2. This CDR3 contains 15 residues. Germline V CDR1 and CDR2: SGHRS, YFSETQ. In DNA form, the CDR3 reads TGCGCCAGCAACTTGACTAGCGGCGTCTTCAATGAGCAGTTCTTC. Its translation: CASNLTSGVFNEQFF.

The V call is TRBV25-1, the J call TRBJ2-3; 12 bases match TRBD1. Trimming removed 4 bases from V and 8 bases from J; junction bases left unmatched: 4. Looked up from germline, CDR1 is MGHDK and CDR2 is SYGVNS. The CDR3 runs 14 residues. Here the CDR3 DNA reads TGTGCCAGCAGTGTGCCGGGACAGGGGGCTACGCAGTATTTT. Amino acid sequence: CASSVPGQGATQYF. The whole variable domain, filled in from reference TRBV25-1 and TRBJ2-3, reads EADIYQTPRYLVIGTGKKITLECSQTMGHDKMYWYQQDPGMELHLIHYSYGVNSTEKGDLSSESTVSRIRTEHFPLTLESARPSHTSQYLCASSVPGQGATQYFGPGTRLTVL.

The gene calls are TRBV27 and TRBJ2-2; D gene ambiguous. V was shortened by 5 bases and J by 10 bases, with 14 bases between the two germline ends. This CDR3 region has 13 residues. Germline V gene data show CDR1 as MNHEY and CDR2 as SMNVEV (reference sequence). The CDR3 region has the DNA TGTGCCAGCAGTACTATACCCCCATTGGAGCTGTTTTTT. Protein product: CASSTIPPLELFF.

There are a few counts of this clonotype. The V and J genes are TRBV20-1 and TRBJ2-1, with 13 bases aligning to TRBD2. J lost 6 bases, V lost 6 bases, and 5 bases had no gene match. This CDR3 is built from 14 residues. The germline gives CDR1 DFQATT, CDR2 SNEGSKA (reference sequence). CDR3: CSARTSGSGNEQFF. CDR3 in DNA: TGCAGTGCGCGGACTAGCGGGAGTGGCAATGAGCAGTTCTTC.

This chain links TRBV28 with TRBJ2-5; 13 bases fit TRBD2. V lost 1 base, J lost 11 bases, and 10 bases stayed unmatched. Germline loops: CDR1 MDHEN, CDR2 SYDVKM. This CDR3 is built from 16 residues. In DNA, the CDR3 is TGTGCCAGCAGTTTATCTGGGACTAGCGGGACCAGAGAGCAGTACTTC. Its protein product is CASSLSGTSGTREQYF. Filled out from reference TRBV28 and TRBJ2-5, the complete variable domain reads DVKVTQSSRYLVKRTGEKVFLECVQDMDHENMFWYRQDPGLGLRLIYFSYDVKMKEKGDIPEGYSVSREKKERFSLILESASTNQTSMYLCASSLSGTSGTREQYFGPGTRLLVL.

The chain employs TRBV3-1 and TRBJ2-4, with D hard to call. The last part of the DNA fits TRBJ2-5 better; the J call may be wrong. Germline V gives CDR1 LGHDT, CDR2 YNNKEL (reference sequence). There are 15 residues in the CDR3. The CDR3 loop reads CASSQVRPRRETQYF. The CDR3 nucleotides are TGTGCCAGCAGCCAAGTAAGGCCTCGAAGGGAGACCCAGTACTTC.

This clonotype was detected a few times. The V call is TRBV9, the J call TRBJ2-1; 14 bases are shared with TRBD2. This CDR3 region has 17 residues. V was pared by 1 base and J by 5 bases, with 5 bases of the junction left unmatched. Germline CDR1 SGDLS, CDR2 YYNGEE. CDR3 sequence (DNA): TGTGCCAGCAGCGTAAGGACTAGCGGGGGGATCAACAATGAGCAGTTCTTC. Protein sequence: CASSVRTSGGINNEQFF.

This chain joins TRBV20-1 and TRBJ2-2; a weak D match, TRBD1 (6 bases). Trimming took 5 bases from V and 4 from J, leaving 8 bases between them. Germline CDR1 reads DFQATT; CDR2 reads SNEGSKA (reference sequence). The CDR3 is 12 amino acids. The CDR3 DNA is TGCAGTGCTGCCAGGGGCACCGGGGAGCTGTTTTTT. Translation gives CSAARGTGELFF.

The chain employs TRBV20-1 and TRBJ2-5, with 12 bases that match TRBD2. Germline loops: CDR1 DFQATT, CDR2 SNEGSKA (reference sequence). Unmatched junction bases numbered 19, after V lost 6 bases and J lost 11 bases. The CDR3 totals 16 residues. The CDR3 bases are TGCAGTGCCATAACTACGACTAGCGGGAGTTACAATGAGCAGTACTTC. Its translation: CSAITTTSGSYNEQYF.

This clonotype has just a few counts. At one end the junction does not follow the germline gene, possibly because of a read error. The J gene is TRBJ2-1, the V gene TRBV20-1, with 9 bases aligning to TRBD2. The CDR3 spans 15 residues. In germline, CDR1 is DFQATT, CDR2 SNEGSKA (reference sequence). The CDR3 here is CSAERLAEQYSEQFF. CDR3 bases: TGCAGTGCCGAAAGACTAGCGGAACAATACAGTGAGCAGTTCTTC.

This clonotype has ten or more counts. The chain couples TRBV12-3 or TRBV12-4 to TRBJ2-7, with D unresolved. V was pared by 5 bases and J by 6 bases, with 14 bases between. The CDR3 runs to 13 residues. The DNA of the CDR3 is TGTGCCAGCAGTACGGCTACCCTTCCCGAGCAGTACTTC. Translating gives CASSTATLPEQYF.

The chain recombines TRBV27 with TRBJ2-1; the match to TRBD2 covers 7 bases. Germline V CDR1 and CDR2: MNHEY, SMNVEV (reference sequence). The trim removed 0 bases at V and 4 bases at J, leaving 18 bases unmatched. The CDR3 has 20 amino acids. CDR3 bases: TGTGCCAGCAGTTTATCTCAGAGTTCCGGGAGGTCCTTTAGATACAATGAGCAGTTCTTC. Protein: CASSLSQSSGRSFRYNEQFF.

The V call is TRBV28, the J call TRBJ1-2; 7 bases agree with TRBD1. Germline V lookup: CDR1 MDHEN, CDR2 SYDVKM. J lost 5 bases, V lost 5 bases, and 11 bases had no gene match. CDR3 size: 15 residues. The CDR3 DNA is TGTGCCAGCAGTCCAGGGCCGGACAGGCCATATGGCTACACCTTC. Encoded protein: CASSPGPDRPYGYTF.

The chain couples TRBV20-1 to TRBJ1-1; D possibly corresponds to TRBD1 (6 bases). This CDR3 has 14 residues. Per the germline V gene, CDR1 is DFQATT and CDR2 is SNEGSKA (reference sequence). V shed 2 bases and J shed 1 base, with 11 bases lying between them. The CDR3 here is CSARSLQGNTEAFF. The CDR3 nucleotides read TGCAGTGCTAGATCGTTACAGGGGAACACTGAAGCTTTCTTT.

This clonotype was seen only a few times. This rearrangement joins TRBV12-3 or TRBV12-4 to TRBJ2-4, with D perhaps matching TRBD2 (7 bases). This CDR3 has 14 residues. Trimming cost V 4 bases and J 4 bases, with 11 bases left between them. For the CDR3, the DNA is TGTGCCAGCAGTTGGGGGGGCTCAAAAAACATTCAGTACTTC. Its translation: CASSWGGSKNIQYF.

This clonotype was found a few times. The chain uses TRBV27 and TRBJ2-1; TRBD2 matches 9 bases. Germline CDR1 reads MNHEY; CDR2 reads SMNVEV (reference sequence). CDR3 size: 18 residues. The trim removed 0 bases at V and 3 bases at J, leaving 9 bases unmatched. CDR3 in amino acids: CASSLSPAPSGIYNEQFF. In DNA form, the CDR3 reads TGTGCCAGCAGTTTATCGCCTGCGCCTAGCGGGATCTACAATGAGCAGTTCTTC.

The chain combines TRBV6-6 with TRBJ1-4, with 8 bases lining up with TRBD1. This CDR3 has 15 amino acids. J gave up 7 bases and V 2 bases, and 6 bases lay outside the gene matches. Germline CDR1 is MNHNY and CDR2 is SVGAGI (reference sequence). In DNA, the CDR3 is TGTGCCAGCAGTTACGGGGACAGGCTTTTTGAAAAACTGTTTTTT. It codes for CASSYGDRLFEKLFF.

This clonotype was detected only a few times. CDR3 in amino acids: CSALRDSYEQYF. In DNA, the CDR3 is TGCAGTGCACTCCGGGATTCCTACGAGCAGTACTTC. The chain has TRBV20-1 and TRBJ2-7, with a weak D call TRBD2 (5 bases). The CDR3 runs to 12 residues. Germline values: CDR1 DFQATT, CDR2 SNEGSKA (reference sequence). Trimming left V 6 bases short and J 1 base short, with 10 bases between.